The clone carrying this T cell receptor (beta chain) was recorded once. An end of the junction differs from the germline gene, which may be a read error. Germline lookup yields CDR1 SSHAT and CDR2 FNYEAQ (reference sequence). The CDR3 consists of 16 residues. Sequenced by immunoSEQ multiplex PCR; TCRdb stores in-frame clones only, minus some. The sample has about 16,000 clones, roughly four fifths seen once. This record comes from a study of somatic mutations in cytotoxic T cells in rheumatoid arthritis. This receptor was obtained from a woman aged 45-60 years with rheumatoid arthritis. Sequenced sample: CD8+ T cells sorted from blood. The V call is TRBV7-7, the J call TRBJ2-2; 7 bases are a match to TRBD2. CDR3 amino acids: CASSKGLADPSGELFF. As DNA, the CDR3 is TGTGCTAGCAGCAAGGGCCTAGCGGACCCCTCCGGGGAGCTGTTTTTT.